Listed below are T cell receptor beta chains from one sample, sequenced in a study of vaccination effects on CD4 cells after COVID-19. Their recognized antigens are unknown. Generated by immunoSEQ multiplex PCR, the TCRdb table keeps only in-frame clones and is missing some. The sample yields fewer than 25,000 clones, 68% seen once. Sequencing was performed on CD4+ T cells from PBMCs cultured with HCoV-NL63 spike peptides, taken before COVID-19 vaccination. The receptors come from a human donor who received a COVID-19 vaccine. Each CDR3 is given with its conserved first and last residue. Expanded clones get a size class; other rows say once, few or many, or leave the size out.

>TRBV27|TRBJ2-7|NA
CAIGAYEQYF
>TRBV30|TRBJ1-4|few
CAWSGGSEKLFF
>TRBV10-2|TRBJ2-7|NA
CASSEYGTSGSYEQYF
>TRBV12-2|TRBJ2-7|NA
CASRLVSTSGTSFCEQYF
>TRBV6-4|TRBJ2-7|NA
CASSEGGGKPYEQYF
>TRBV3-1/TRBV3-2|TRBJ2-5|NA
CASSQGLKETQYF
>TRBV7-9|TRBJ2-7|few
CASSPAAGAYEQYF
>TRBV5-5|TRBJ1-1|NA
CASSSGHMNTEAFF
>TRBV21-1|TRBJ1-5|NA
CASSNSRGTNQPQHF
>TRBV4-1|TRBJ2-7|few
CASSQGLAGTREQYF
>TRBV6-8|TRBJ2-7|NA
CASTKTKGRPWGAYEQYF
>TRBV14|TRBJ1-5|NA
CASSGQTGDDQPQHF
>TRBV7-6|TRBJ2-2|once
CASSFRQGDTGELFF
>TRBV6-5|TRBJ1-2|NA
CASTSPTGGYTF
>TRBV3-1/TRBV3-2|TRBJ2-5|NA
CASSPRHDLAGEETQYF
>TRBV19|TRBJ1-5|NA
CASSRTDSNQPQHF
>TRBV7-2|TRBJ2-7|NA
CASSPTGYEQYF
>TRBV3-1/TRBV3-2|TRBJ2-7|NA
CASSSQYEQYF
>TRBV29-1|TRBJ2-5|NA
CSVEDILYLAAVRETQYF
>TRBV9|TRBJ2-7|NA
CASSPTGQGTYEQYF
>TRBV11-3|TRBJ2-3|NA
CASSLGLRGGTDTQYF
>TRBV6-5|TRBJ2-3|NA
CASSTMTGDTQYF
>TRBV10-3|TRBJ1-6|many
CAISDTGTGTSPLHF
>TRBV6-5|TRBJ1-1|NA
CASSYGTGEAFF
>TRBV30|TRBJ1-2|once
CAWSVSHGYTF
>TRBV5-1|TRBJ1-2|NA
CASSRTEGGYGYTF
>TRBV6-5|TRBJ2-7|NA
CASRLATPYEQYF
>TRBV10-1|TRBJ1-2|NA
CASSEEGSPSFYGYTF
>TRBV11-2|TRBJ1-5|NA
CASSLSEGQPQHF
>TRBV11-3|TRBJ1-1|NA
CASSLEFGTEAFF
>TRBV6-5|TRBJ1-3|NA
CASTQGRASGNTIYF
>TRBV24-1|TRBJ2-7|NA
CATMGDQTYEQYF
>TRBV5-1|TRBJ2-7|NA
CASSLEEASGKLF
>TRBV19|TRBJ2-3|once
CASSPSGGLITDTQYF
>TRBV3-1/TRBV3-2|TRBJ2-1|NA
CASSQDWVVAGWANEQFF